This TCR beta chain was observed in a study of shared clonotypes between healthy human individuals. An assay was performed, and its level was deep. Authors' processing steps: ImmunoSEQ sequences covered only the junction and lacked quality scores; filtering therefore differed. The protocol was immunoSEQ multiplex PCR, while the TCRdb copy is restricted to in-frame clones and leaves out a portion. V, J and clone size are taken as reported in that table, and D and trimming were inferred from the DNA itself. The repertoire holds about 1.1 million clones, with approximately 80% as singletons. For this clone: Antigen: not known. Other nucleotide sequences in the sample specify the same CDR3.

The length of the CDR3 is 15 residues. CDR1 is SGHRS and CDR2 is YFSETQ in the germline V gene. Unmatched junction bases numbered 2, after V lost 2 bases and J lost 2 bases. It was into CD45RA+ naive and CD45RA-negative memory subsets that the CD4+ cells were split. Study-wide points: Memory subsets generally showed lower estimated richness than naive subsets.

The source of this sequence is a man between 18 and 35 years old in good health. Some clones in this sample may be carry-over from other donors' samples. The chain recombines TRBV5-1 with TRBJ2-1; 9 bases fit TRBD2. The source material was memory CD4+ T cells from PBMCs. Documented subset: CD45RA-negative fraction. The CDR3: CASSFLAGAYNEQFF. CDR3 sequence (DNA): TGCGCCAGCAGCTTTTTAGCGGGGGCCTACAATGAGCAGTTCTTC.